The clone carrying this T cell receptor beta chain was counted only a few times. Its antigen is as yet unknown. In each case, RNA was isolated and then reverse transcribed into cDNA as the sequencing template. Assay: immunoSEQ multiplex PCR; the TCRdb copy retains only in-frame clones and omits some. Among roughly 250,000 clones, roughly 63% were seen once, and the ten largest hold around 0.92%. The sample originates from a study of CD8+ T cells in alopecia areata. Across the whole study: Percent of scalp involved defined treated patients' severity scores. Study results and caveats: Scalp sequencing also captures normal skin's resident alphabeta T cells.

Germline V gene data show CDR1 as PRHDT and CDR2 as FYEKMQ (reference sequence). V lost 2 bases and J 0 bases, leaving 9 bases between the germline ends. This CDR3 region has 15 residues. Treatment reported: oral pan-JAK inhibitor, 5-10 mg twice daily. Lesional scalp tissue (obtained by punch biopsy) and peripheral blood were collected from alopecia areata patients. The V call is TRBV13, the J call TRBJ2-3; the D gene is possibly TRBD1 (5 bases). This TCR was recovered from a human donor with alopecia areata. The source material was CD4+ T cells sorted from blood, sampled at week 52, from a patient treated with tofacitinib. The CDR3 is CASSLRQRSTDTQYF. The DNA of the CDR3 is TGTGCCAGCAGCTTAAGACAGCGAAGCACAGATACGCAGTATTTT.